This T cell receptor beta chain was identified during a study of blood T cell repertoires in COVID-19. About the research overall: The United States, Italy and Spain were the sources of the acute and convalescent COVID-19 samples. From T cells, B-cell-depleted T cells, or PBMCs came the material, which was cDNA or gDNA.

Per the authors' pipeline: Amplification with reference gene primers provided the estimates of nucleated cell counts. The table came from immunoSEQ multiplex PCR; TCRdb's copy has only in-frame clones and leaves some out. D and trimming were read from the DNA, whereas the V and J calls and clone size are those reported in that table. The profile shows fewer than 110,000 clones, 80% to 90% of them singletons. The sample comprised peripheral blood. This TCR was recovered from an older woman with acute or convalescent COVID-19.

The CDR3 loop reads CASSLPGGGGEQYF. In DNA form, the CDR3 reads TGTGCCAGCAGTTTACCGGGAGGAGGAGGCGAGCAGTACTTC. J is TRBJ2-7 and V is TRBV28; 7 bases fit TRBD2. Trimming at V came to 2 bases and at J to 6 bases, leaving 7 bases not matched to a gene. CDR1 and CDR2 from the germline V gene are MDHEN and SYDVKM. The CDR3 runs 14 residues.